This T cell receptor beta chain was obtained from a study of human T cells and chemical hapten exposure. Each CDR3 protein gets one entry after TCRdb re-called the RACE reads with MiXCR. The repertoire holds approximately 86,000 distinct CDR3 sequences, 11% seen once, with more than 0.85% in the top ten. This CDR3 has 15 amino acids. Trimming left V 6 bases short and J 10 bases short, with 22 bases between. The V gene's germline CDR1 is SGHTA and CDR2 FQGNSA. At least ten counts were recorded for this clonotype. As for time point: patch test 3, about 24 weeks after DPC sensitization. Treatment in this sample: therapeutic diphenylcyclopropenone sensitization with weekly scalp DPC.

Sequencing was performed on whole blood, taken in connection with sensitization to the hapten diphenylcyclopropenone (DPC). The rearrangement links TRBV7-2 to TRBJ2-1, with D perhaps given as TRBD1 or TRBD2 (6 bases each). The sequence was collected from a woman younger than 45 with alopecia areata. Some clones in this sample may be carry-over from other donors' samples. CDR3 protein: CASRPGGTPLGEQFF. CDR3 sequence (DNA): TGTGCCAGCAGACCCGGAGGGACACCCCTGGGGGAGCAGTTCTTC.